Reported below is one T cell receptor beta chain. TCRdb re-analysed the 5' RACE reads in MiXCR, keeping a single row per CDR3 protein. The sample contains some 130,000 distinct CDR3 sequences, 5.5% to 7.5% of which appear only once. The data were obtained in a study of CD8 T cells in ankylosing spondylitis. Germline V gene sequence: CDR1 DFQATT, CDR2 SNEGSKA (reference sequence). This CDR3 has 14 amino acids. V was trimmed by 5 bases and J by 2 bases, leaving 13 bases between them. Sequenced sample: blood, either unsorted or a sorted T cell fraction (not recorded which). The V gene is TRBV20-1, the J gene TRBJ2-1, with D possibly matching TRBD2 (7 bases). The sequence derives from a female donor with ankylosing spondylitis or in good health (not recorded which). CDR3 amino acids: CSADSGGPYNEQFF. DNA of the CDR3: TGCAGTGCTGACTCGGGGGGCCCCTACAATGAGCAGTTCTTC.